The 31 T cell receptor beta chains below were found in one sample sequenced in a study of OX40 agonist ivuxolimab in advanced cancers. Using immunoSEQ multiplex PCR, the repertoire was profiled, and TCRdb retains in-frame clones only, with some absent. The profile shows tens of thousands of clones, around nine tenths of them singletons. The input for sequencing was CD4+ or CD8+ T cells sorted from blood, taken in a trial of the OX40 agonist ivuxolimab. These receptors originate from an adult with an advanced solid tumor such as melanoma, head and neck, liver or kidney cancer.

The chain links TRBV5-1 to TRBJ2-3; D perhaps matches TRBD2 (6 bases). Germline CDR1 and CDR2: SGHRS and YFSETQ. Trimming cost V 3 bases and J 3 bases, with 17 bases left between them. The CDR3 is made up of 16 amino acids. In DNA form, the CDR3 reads TGCGCCAGCAGCTCAACGAAAACTAGCTTTACAGATACGCAGTATTTT. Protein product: CASSSTKTSFTDTQYF. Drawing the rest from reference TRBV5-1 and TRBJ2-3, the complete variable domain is KAGVTQTPRYLIKTRGQQVTLSCSPISGHRSVSWYQQTPGQGLQFLFEYFSETQRNKGNFPGRFSGRQFSNSRSEMNVSTLELGDSALYLCASSSTKTSFTDTQYFGPGTRLTVL.

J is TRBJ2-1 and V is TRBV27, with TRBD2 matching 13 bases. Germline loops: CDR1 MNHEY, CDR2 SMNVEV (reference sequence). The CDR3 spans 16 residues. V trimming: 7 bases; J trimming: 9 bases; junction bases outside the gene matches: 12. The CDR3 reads CASIPLGLAGVGEQFF. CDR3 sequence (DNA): TGTGCCAGCATCCCCCTCGGACTAGCGGGAGTAGGTGAGCAGTTCTTC.

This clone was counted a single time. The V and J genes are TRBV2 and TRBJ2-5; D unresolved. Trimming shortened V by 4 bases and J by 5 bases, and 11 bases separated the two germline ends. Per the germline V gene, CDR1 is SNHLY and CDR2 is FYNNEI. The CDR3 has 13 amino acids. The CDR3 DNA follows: TGTGCCAGCAGTGCTCAAAGTTGGGAGACCCAGTACTTC. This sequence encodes CASSAQSWETQYF.

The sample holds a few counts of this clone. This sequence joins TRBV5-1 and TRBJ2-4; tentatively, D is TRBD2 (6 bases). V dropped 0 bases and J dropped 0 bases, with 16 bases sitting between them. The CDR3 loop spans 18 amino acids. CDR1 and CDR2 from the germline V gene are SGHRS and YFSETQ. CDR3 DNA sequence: TGCGCCAGCAGCTTGGGAACGTGGAGGGTAGTAGCCAAAAACATTCAGTACTTC. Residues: CASSLGTWRVVAKNIQYF.

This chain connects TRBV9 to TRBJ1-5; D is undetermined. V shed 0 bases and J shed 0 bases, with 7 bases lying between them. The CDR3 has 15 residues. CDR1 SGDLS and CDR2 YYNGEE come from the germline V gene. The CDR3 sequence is CASSVGGSSNQPQHF. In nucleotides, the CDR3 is TGTGCCAGCAGCGTAGGGGGTTCTAGCAATCAGCCCCAGCATTTT.

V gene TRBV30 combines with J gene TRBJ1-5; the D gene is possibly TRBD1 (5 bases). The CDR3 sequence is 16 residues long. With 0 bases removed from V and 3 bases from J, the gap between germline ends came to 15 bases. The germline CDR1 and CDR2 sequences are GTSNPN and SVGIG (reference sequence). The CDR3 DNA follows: TGTGCCTGGAGTGTTGACACAGGAGTACCCAATCAGCCCCAGCATTTT. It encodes CAWSVDTGVPNQPQHF.

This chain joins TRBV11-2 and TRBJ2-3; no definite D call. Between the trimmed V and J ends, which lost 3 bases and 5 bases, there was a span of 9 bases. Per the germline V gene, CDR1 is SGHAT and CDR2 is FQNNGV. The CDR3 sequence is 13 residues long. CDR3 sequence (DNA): TGTGCCAGCAGCTTTAAAGTTATAGATACGCAGTATTTT. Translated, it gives CASSFKVIDTQYF.

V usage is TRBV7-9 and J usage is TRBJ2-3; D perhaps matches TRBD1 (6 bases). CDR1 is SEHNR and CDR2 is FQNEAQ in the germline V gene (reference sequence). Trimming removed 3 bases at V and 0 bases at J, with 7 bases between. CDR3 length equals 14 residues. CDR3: CASSFTGSTDTQYF. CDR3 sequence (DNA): TGTGCCAGCAGCTTCACAGGGAGCACAGATACGCAGTATTTT.

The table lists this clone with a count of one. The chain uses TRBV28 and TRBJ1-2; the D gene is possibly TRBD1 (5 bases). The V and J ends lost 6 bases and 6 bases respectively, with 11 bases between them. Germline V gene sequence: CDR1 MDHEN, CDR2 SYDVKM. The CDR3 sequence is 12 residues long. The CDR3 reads CASSSPGDGYTF. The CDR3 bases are TGTGCCAGCAGCTCTCCGGGGGATGGCTACACCTTC.

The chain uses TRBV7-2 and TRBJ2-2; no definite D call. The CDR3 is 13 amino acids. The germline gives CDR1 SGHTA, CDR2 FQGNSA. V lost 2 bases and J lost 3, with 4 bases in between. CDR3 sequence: CASSLRYTGELFF. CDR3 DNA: TGTGCCAGCAGCTTAAGATACACCGGGGAGCTGTTTTTT.

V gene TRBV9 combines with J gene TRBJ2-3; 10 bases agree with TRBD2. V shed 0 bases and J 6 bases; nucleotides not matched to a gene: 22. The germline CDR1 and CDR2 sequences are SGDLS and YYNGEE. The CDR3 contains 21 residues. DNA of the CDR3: TGTGCCAGCAGCGTAGCATTAGGGCTAGCGGGAGATTCACACACACTTGATACGCAGTATTTT. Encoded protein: CASSVALGLAGDSHTLDTQYF.

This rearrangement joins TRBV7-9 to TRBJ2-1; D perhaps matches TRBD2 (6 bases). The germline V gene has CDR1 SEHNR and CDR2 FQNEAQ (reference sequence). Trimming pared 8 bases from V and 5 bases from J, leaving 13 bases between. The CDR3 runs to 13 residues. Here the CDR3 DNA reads TGTGCCAGCCTATTGTGGGAGGACAATGAGCAGTTCTTC. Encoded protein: CASLLWEDNEQFF.

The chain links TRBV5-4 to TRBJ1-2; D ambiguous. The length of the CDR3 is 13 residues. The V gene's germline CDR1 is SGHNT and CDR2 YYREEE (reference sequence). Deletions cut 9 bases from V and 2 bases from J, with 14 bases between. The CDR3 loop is CATMGLVNYGYTF. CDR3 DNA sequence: TGTGCCACTATGGGATTAGTCAACTATGGCTACACCTTC.

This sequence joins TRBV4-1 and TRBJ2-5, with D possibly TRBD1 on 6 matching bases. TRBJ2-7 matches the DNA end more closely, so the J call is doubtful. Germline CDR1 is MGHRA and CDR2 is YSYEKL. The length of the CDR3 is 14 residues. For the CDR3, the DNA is TGCGCCAGCAGCTATATGGACAGCTCCTACGAGCAGTACTTC. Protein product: CASSYMDSSYEQYF.

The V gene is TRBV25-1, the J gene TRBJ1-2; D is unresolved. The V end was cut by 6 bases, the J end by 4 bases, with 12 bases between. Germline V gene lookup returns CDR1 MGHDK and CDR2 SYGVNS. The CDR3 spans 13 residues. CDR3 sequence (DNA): TGTGCCAGCAGGCTCGCGGGGAGCTATGGCTACACCTTC. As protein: CASRLAGSYGYTF.

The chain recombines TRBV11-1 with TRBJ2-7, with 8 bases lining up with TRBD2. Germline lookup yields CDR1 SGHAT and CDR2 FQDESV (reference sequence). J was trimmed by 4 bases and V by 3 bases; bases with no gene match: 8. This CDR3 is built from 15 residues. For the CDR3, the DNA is TGTGCCAGCAGCTTTGGAGCGGGAGAAGGGTACGAGCAGTACTTC. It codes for CASSFGAGEGYEQYF.

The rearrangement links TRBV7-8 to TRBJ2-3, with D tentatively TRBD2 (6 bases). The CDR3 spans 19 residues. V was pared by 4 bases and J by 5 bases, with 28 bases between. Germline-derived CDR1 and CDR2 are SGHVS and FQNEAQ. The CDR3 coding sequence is TGTGCCAGCAGCTCTCCCTTTCCTGCTAGCGCTGGTCTTGGAGATACGCAGTATTTT. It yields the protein CASSSPFPASAGLGDTQYF.

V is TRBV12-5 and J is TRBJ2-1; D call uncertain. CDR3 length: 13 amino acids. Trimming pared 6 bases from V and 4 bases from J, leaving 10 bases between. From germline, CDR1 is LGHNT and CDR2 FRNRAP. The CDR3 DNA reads TGTGCTAGTGGAACCCTGGTGTACAATGAGCAGTTCTTC. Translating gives CASGTLVYNEQFF. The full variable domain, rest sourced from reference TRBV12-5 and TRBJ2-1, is DARVTQTPRHKVTEMGQEVTMRCQPILGHNTVFWYRQTMMQGLELLAYFRNRAPLDDSGMPKDRFSAEMPDATLATLKIQPSEPRDSAVYFCASGTLVYNEQFFGPGTRLTVL.

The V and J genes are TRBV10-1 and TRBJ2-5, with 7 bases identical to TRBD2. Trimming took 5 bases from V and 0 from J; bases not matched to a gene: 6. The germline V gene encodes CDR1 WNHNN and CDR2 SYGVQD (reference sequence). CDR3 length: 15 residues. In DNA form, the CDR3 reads TGCGCCAGCAGTACCTTCGGGGGGTACCAAGAGACCCAGTACTTC. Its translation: CASSTFGGYQETQYF.

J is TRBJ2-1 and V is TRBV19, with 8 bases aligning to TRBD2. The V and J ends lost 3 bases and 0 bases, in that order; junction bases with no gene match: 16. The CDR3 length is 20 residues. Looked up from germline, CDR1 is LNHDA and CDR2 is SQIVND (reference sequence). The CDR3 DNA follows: TGTGCCAGTAGTATGCATATAGGAGCGGGGGCTTTATTCTCCTACAATGAGCAGTTCTTC. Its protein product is CASSMHIGAGALFSYNEQFF.

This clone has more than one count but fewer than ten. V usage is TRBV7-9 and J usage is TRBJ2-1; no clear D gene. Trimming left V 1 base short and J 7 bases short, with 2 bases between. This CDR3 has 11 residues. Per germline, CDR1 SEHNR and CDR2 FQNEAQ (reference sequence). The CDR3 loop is CASSLENEQFF. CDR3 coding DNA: TGTGCCAGCAGCTTAGAAAATGAGCAGTTCTTC.

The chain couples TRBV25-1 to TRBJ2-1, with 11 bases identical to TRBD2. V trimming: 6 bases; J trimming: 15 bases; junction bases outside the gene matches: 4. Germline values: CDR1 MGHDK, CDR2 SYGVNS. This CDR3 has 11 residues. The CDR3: CASSRGLAGFF. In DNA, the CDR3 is TGTGCCAGCAGCAGAGGACTAGCGGGGTTCTTC.

CDR3 loop: CASRRDGSSYNSPLHF. The DNA of the CDR3 is TGTGCCAGCAGGCGGGACGGGTCCTCCTATAATTCACCCCTCCACTTT. The chain carries TRBV6-6 and TRBJ1-6; D is possibly TRBD1 (5 bases). V dropped 6 bases and J dropped 0 bases, with 12 bases sitting between them. The CDR3 extends over 16 amino acids. Looked up from germline, CDR1 is MNHNY and CDR2 is SVGAGI (reference sequence).

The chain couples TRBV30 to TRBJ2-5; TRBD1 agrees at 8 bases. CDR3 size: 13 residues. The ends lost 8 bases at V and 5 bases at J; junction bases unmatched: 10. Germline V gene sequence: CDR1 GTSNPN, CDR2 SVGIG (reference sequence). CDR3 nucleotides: TGTGCCCGTGGGCCCGGACAGGGTGAGACCCAGTACTTC. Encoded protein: CARGPGQGETQYF.

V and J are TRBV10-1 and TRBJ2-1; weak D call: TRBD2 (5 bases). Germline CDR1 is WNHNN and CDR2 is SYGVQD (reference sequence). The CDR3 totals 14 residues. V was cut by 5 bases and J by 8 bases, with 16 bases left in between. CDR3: CASSSAGLEDEQFF. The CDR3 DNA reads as TGCGCCAGCAGTTCTGCGGGCCTCGAGGATGAGCAGTTCTTC.

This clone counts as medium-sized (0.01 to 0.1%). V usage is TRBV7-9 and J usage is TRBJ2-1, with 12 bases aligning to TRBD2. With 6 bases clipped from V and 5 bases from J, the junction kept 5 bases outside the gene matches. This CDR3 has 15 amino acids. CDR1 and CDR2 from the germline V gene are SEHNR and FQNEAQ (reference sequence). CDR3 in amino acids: CASRTGLAGHNEQFF. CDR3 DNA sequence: TGTGCCAGCAGAACCGGACTAGCGGGACACAATGAGCAGTTCTTC.

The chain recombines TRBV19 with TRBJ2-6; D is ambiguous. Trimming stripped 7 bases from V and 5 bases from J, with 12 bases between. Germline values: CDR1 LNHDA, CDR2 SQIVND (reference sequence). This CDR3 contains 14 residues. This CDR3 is CASKVGGRANVLTF. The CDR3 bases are TGTGCCAGTAAAGTCGGTGGGAGGGCCAACGTCCTGACTTTC.

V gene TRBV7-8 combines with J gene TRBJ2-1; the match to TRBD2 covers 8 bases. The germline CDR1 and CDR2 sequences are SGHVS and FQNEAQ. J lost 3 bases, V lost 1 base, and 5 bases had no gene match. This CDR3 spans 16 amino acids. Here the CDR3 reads CASSLEAGGLYNEQFF. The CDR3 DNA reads TGTGCCAGCAGCTTAGAGGCGGGAGGACTCTACAATGAGCAGTTCTTC.

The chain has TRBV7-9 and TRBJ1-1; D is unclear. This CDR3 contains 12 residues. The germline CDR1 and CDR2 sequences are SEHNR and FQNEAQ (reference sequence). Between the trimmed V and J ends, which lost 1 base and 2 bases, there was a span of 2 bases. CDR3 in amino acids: CASSLVNTEAFF. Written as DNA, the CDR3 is TGTGCCAGCAGCTTAGTTAACACTGAAGCTTTCTTT.

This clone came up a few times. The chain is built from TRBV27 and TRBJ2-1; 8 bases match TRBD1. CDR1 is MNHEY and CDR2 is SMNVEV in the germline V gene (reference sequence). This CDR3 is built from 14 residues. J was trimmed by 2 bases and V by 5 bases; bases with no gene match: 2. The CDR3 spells CASSEQGAYNEQFF. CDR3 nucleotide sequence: TGTGCCAGCAGTGAACAGGGGGCCTACAATGAGCAGTTCTTC.

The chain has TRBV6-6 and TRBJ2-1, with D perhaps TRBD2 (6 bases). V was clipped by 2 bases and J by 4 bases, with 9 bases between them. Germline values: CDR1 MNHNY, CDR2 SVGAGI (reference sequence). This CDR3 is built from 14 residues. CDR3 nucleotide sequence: TGTGCCAGCAGTTACCCTGGAGGGTACAATGAGCAGTTCTTC. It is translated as CASSYPGGYNEQFF.